This T cell receptor beta chain was captured by sequencing in a study of blood T cells in healthy people across ages. The use of a sample-barcoded 5' primer and a J-beta primer mix characterized a second PCR of roughly 6 to 11 cycles. MiXCR, applied by TCRdb to the 5' RACE reads, yields one record per CDR3 protein. The sample has about 840,000 distinct CDR3 sequences; 29% are singletons. Regarding the study as a whole: Higher diversity, along with more naive CD4+ cells, distinguished long-lived donors from aged donors.

The sample holds many counts of this clonotype. Its antigen is undetermined. A much larger clonotype is one base distant, so this may be a read error. The same data also contributed to another study, on T cells of mothers and their children.

What was sequenced was blood. The clonotype originates from a woman between 40 and 50 years old in good health.

CDR3 DNA sequence: TGCAGCGCACTACTGGGAATCTCCTACAATGAGCAGTACTTC. Translation: CSALLGISYNEQYF. The chain joins TRBV29-1 to TRBJ2-1; D remains ambiguous. The J call is doubtful: the DNA matches TRBJ2-7 better. CDR1 SQVTM and CDR2 ANQGSEA come from the germline V gene. CDR3 length equals 14 residues.